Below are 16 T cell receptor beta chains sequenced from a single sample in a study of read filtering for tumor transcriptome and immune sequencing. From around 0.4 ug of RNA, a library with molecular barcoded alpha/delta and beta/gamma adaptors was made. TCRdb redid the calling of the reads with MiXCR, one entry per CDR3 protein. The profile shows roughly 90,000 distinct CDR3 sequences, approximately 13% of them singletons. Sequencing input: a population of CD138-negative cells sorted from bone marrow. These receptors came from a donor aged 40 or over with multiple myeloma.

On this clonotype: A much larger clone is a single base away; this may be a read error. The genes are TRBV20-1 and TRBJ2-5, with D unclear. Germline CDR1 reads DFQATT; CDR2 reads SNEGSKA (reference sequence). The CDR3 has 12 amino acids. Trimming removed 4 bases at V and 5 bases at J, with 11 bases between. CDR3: CSAISSPETQYF. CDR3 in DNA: TGCAGTGCTATATCTAGTCCGGAGACCCAGTACTTC.

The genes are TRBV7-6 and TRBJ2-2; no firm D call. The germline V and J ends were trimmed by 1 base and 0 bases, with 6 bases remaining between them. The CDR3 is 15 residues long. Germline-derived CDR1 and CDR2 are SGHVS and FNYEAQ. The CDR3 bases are TGTGCCAGCAGCTTAGTATTGGCGAACACCGGGGAGCTGTTTTTT. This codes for CASSLVLANTGELFF.

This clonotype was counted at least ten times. CDR3 coding DNA: TGCAGTGCTAGAGGGGGGGCCAACACTGAAGCTTTCTTT. Protein: CSARGGANTEAFF. The rearrangement joins TRBV20-1 to TRBJ1-1; D is possibly TRBD1 (6 bases). The CDR3 contains 13 residues. The V end was cut by 1 base, the J end by 2 bases, with 8 bases between. CDR1 DFQATT and CDR2 SNEGSKA come from the germline V gene (reference sequence).

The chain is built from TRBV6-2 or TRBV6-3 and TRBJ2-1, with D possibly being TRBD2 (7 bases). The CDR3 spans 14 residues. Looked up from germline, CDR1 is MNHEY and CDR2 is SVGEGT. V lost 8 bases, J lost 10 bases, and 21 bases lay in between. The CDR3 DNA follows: TGTGCCAGCCGCACCAATCTAGGGGGAGGGGAGCAGTTCTTC. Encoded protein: CASRTNLGGGEQFF.

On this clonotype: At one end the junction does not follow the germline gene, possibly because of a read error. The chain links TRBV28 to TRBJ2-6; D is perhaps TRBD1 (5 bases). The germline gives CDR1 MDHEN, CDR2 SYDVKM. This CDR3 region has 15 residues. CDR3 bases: TGTGCCAGCAGTCTGACCTTCTCTGGGGCCAACGTCCTGATCTTC. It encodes CASSLTFSGANVLIF.

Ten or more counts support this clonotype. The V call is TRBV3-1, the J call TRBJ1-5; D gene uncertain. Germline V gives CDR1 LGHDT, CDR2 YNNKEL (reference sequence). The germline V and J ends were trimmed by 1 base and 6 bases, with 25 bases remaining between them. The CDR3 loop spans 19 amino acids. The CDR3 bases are TGTGCCAGCAGCCAAGGGGTCCAGGCGGCATCGTGGGGTAGTCAGCCCCAGCATTTT. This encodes CASSQGVQAASWGSQPQHF.

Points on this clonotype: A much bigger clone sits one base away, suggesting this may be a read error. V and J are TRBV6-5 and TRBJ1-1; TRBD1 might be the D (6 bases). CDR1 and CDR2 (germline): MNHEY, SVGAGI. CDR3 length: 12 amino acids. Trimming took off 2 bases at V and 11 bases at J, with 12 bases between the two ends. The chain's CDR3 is CASSYKGGDAFF. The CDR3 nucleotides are TGTGCCAGCAGTTACAAAGGGGGAGACGCTTTCTTT.

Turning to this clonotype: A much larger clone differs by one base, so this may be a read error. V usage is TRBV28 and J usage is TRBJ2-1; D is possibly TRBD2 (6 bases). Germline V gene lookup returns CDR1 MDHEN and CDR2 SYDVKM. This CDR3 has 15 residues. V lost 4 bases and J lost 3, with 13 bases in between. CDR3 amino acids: CASSSGGDLYNEQFF. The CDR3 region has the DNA TGTGCCAGCAGTTCAGGAGGGGACCTCTACAATGAGCAGTTCTTC.

CDR3 sequence: CATSESGLAWDTGELFF. The DNA of the CDR3 is TGTGCCACCAGTGAGTCAGGACTAGCGTGGGACACCGGGGAGCTGTTTTTT. The chain employs TRBV24-1 and TRBJ2-2; TRBD2 matches 9 bases. Unmatched junction bases numbered 8, after V lost 4 bases and J lost 3 bases. The CDR3 is 17 residues long. Germline-derived CDR1 and CDR2 are KGHDR and SFDVKD.

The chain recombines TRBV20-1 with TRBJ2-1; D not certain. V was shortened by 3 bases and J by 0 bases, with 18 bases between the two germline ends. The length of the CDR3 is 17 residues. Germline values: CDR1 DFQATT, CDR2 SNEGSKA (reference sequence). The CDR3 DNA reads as TGCAGTGCTAGTAGTTCGGGCGTGTCGAGCTCCTACAATGAGCAGTTCTTC. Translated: CSASSSGVSSSYNEQFF.

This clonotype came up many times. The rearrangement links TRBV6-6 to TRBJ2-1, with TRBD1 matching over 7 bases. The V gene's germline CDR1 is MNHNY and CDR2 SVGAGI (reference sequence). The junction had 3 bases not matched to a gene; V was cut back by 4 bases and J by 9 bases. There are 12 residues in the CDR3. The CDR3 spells CASSSQGCEQFF. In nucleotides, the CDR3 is TGTGCCAGCAGTTCACAGGGGTGTGAGCAGTTCTTC.

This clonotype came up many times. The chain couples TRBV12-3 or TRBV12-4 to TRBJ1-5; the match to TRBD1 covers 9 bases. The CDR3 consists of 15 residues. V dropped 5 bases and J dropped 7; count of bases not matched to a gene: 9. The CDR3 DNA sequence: TGTGCCAGCAGTCCAGGGACAGGGTCTGCCCAGCCCCAGCATTTT. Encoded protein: CASSPGTGSAQPQHF.

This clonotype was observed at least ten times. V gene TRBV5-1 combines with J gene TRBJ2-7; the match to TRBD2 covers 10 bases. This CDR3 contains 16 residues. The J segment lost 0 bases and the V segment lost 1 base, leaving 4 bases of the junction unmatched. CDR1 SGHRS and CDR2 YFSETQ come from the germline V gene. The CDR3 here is CASSLWTSGSSYEQYF. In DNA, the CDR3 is TGCGCCAGCAGCTTGTGGACTAGCGGAAGCTCCTACGAGCAGTACTTC.

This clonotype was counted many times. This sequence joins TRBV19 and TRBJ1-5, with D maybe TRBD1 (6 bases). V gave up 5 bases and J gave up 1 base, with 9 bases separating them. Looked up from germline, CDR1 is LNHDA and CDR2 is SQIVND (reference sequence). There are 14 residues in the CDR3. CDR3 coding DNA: TGTGCCAGTAGTCCCCAGGGGAGCAATCAGCCCCAGCATTTT. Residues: CASSPQGSNQPQHF.

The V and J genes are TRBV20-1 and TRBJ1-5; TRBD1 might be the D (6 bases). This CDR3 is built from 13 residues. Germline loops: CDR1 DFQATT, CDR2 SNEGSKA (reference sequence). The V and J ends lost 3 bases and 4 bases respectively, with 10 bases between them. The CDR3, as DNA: TGCAGTGCTAGCTGGCAGGGGAATCAGCCCCAGCATTTT. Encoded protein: CSASWQGNQPQHF.

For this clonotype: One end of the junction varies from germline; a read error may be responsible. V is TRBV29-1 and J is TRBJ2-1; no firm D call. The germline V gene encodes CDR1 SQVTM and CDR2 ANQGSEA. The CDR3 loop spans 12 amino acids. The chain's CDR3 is CGVEETANEQFF. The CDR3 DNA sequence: TGCGGCGTTGAAGAAACTGCCAATGAGCAGTTCTTC.